This T cell receptor (beta chain) derives from a study of CXCR3-negative and CXCR3-positive naive CD8 T cells. CD45RO-CCR7+CD27+CD95- cells counted as naive CD8+ T cells. Whole-study findings and limits: In cryopreserved cells, CXCR3 expression partially decreased, and fresh PBMCs were used in most assays. Hydrophobicity was higher for TRB CDR3s found in CXCR3-positive naive cells than in CXCR3-negative naive cells.

As concerns this clonotype: Its antigen is still unknown.

From germline, CDR1 is MNHEY and CDR2 SVGAGI. CDR3 length: 18 amino acids. Libraries of TRB cDNA were made by 5' RACE and carried UMIs. TCRdb reanalyzed the 5' RACE reads, giving one entry per CDR3 protein sequence and no DNA. The sample table sets out around 88,000 distinct CDR3 sequences. The V and J genes are TRBV6-5 and TRBJ2-3; checking the TCRdb D call of TRBD2 is not possible without DNA. The specimen sequenced was naive CXCR3+ CD8+ T cells from blood. Subset reported: CD45RO-CCR7+CD27+CD95- naive CD8+ T cells expressing CXCR3 (TNR3+). The origin of this receptor is a human donor in good health. Some clones in this sample may be carry-over from other donors' samples. The CDR3 here is CASSLTSGPPRRTDTQYF.